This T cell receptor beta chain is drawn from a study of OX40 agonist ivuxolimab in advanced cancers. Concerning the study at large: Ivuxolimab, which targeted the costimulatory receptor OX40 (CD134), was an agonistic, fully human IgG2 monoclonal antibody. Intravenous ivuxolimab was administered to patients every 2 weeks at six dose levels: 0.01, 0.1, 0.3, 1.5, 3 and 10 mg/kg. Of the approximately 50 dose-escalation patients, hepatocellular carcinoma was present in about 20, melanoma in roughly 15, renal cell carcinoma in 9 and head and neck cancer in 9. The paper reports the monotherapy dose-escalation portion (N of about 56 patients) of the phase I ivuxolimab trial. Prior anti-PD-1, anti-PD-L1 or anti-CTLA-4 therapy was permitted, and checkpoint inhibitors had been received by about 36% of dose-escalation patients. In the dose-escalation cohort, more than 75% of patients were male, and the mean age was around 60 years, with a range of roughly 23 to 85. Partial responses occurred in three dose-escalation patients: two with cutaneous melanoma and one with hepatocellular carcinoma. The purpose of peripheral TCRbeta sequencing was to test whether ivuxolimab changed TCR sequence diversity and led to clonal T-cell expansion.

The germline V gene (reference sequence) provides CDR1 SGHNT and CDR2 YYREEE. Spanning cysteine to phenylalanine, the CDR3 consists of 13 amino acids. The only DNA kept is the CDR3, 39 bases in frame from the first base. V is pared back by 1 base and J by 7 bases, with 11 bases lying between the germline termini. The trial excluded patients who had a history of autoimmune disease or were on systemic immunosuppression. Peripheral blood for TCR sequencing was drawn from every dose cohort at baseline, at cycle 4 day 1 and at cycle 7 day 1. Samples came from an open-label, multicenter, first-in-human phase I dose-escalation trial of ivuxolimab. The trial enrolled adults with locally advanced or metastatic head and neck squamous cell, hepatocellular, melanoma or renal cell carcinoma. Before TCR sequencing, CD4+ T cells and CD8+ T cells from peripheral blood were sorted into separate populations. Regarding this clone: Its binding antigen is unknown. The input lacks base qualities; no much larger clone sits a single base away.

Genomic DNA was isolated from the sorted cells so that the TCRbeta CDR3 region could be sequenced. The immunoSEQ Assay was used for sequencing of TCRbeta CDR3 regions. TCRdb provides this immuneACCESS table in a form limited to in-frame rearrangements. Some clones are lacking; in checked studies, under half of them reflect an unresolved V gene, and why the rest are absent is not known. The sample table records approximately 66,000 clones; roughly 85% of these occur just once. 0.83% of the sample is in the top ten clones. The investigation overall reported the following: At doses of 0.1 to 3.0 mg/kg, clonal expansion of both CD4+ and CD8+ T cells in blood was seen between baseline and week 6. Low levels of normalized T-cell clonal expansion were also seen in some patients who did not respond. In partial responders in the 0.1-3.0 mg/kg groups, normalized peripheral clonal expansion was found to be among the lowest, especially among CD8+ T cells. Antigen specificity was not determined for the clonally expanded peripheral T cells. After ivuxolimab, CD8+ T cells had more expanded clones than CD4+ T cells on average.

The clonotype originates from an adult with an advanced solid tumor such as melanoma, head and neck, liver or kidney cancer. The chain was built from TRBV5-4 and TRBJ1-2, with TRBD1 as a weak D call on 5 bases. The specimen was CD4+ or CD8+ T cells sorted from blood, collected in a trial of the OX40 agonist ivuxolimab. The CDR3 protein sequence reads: CASSLRGFGGYTF. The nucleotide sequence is TGTGCCAGCAGCTTGCGGGGGTTCGGTGGCTACACCTTC.